A selection of T cell receptor beta chains follows, all from one sample in a study of T cells in narcolepsy. Only in-frame clones appear in the TCRdb table, and some are missing; sequencing was by immunoSEQ multiplex PCR. This sample has about 24,000 clones, with roughly 85% found just once. The sample comprised memory (CD45RA-) CD4+ T cells from blood. Receptors were obtained from a human donor in good health. CDR3s leave out the opening cysteine and the closing phenylalanine or tryptophan. Fields, in order: clone size, V gene, CDR3 protein. Rows give clone size only sometimes, using once, few, many, or a class for an expanded clone.

abundance: NA; v_gene: TRBV6-5; CDR3aa: AAGDFSYEQY
abundance: NA; v_gene: TRBV29-1; CDR3aa: SVDKAETQY
abundance: NA; v_gene: TRBV7-4; CDR3aa: ASKLDRVSYEQY
abundance: NA; v_gene: TRBV11-2; CDR3aa: ASSLGPAGVGDEQF
abundance: once; v_gene: TRBV7-8; CDR3aa: ASSPRLLRSYEQY
abundance: once; v_gene: TRBV19; CDR3aa: ASSTTSQSTDTQY
abundance: NA; v_gene: TRBV28; CDR3aa: ASSFSWDYGYT
abundance: NA; v_gene: TRBV7-6; CDR3aa: ASSLQGPGTEAF
abundance: NA; v_gene: TRBV6-5; CDR3aa: ATSVAYEQY
abundance: NA; v_gene: TRBV7-2; CDR3aa: ASSSLATSTDTQY
abundance: NA; v_gene: TRBV2; CDR3aa: ASSNYEQY
abundance: NA; v_gene: TRBV27; CDR3aa: ASSALGGAVTYEQY
abundance: once; v_gene: TRBV5-8; CDR3aa: ASSLVGTGGTGELF
abundance: NA; v_gene: TRBV10-3; CDR3aa: AISGSYNEQF
abundance: NA; v_gene: TRBV13; CDR3aa: ASSDSRRGASDTQY
abundance: NA; v_gene: TRBV25-1; CDR3aa: ASTKDGSNYGYT
abundance: NA; v_gene: TRBV7-9; CDR3aa: ASSSRGGADTQY
abundance: NA; v_gene: TRBV7-2; CDR3aa: ASSLRNTPYEQY
abundance: NA; v_gene: TRBV7-8; CDR3aa: ASSSTRQGYEQY
abundance: NA; v_gene: TRBV2; CDR3aa: ASCREAGELF
abundance: NA; v_gene: TRBV6-5; CDR3aa: ASSYSGTGGSEQY
abundance: NA; v_gene: TRBV19; CDR3aa: ASMRGDRDNGAQH
abundance: NA; v_gene: TRBV29-1; CDR3aa: SASPKMAFTEAF
abundance: NA; v_gene: TRBV19; CDR3aa: ASSPREGIYGYT
abundance: NA; v_gene: TRBV19; CDR3aa: ASSRAANTGELF
abundance: NA; v_gene: TRBV9; CDR3aa: ASSVEVGTDTQY
abundance: NA; v_gene: TRBV19; CDR3aa: ASSIGGQGKYEQF
abundance: NA; v_gene: TRBV6-7; CDR3aa: ASSYLVQAYEQY
abundance: NA; v_gene: TRBV18; CDR3aa: ASSSGTAYEQY
abundance: NA; v_gene: TRBV5-4; CDR3aa: ASSPRGGREADTQY
abundance: once; v_gene: TRBV9; CDR3aa: ASSILSGRRYNEQF
abundance: NA; v_gene: TRBV29-1; CDR3aa: SVEEGEGRQETQY
abundance: NA; v_gene: TRBV5-6; CDR3aa: ASRGPGIGGTEAF
abundance: NA; v_gene: TRBV7-8; CDR3aa: ASSLAGTPNTEAF
abundance: NA; v_gene: TRBV5-8; CDR3aa: ASSLVGQGASGYT
abundance: NA; v_gene: TRBV4-3; CDR3aa: ASSHLGGNEQF
abundance: NA; v_gene: TRBV5-1; CDR3aa: ASRSAGGPNEQF